This TCR beta chain was documented in a study of T cell repertoires in cytomegalovirus infection. The CDR3 spans 14 residues. Trimming stripped 4 bases from V and 8 bases from J, with 14 bases between. In this sample, this clonotype turned up many times. Antigen: not known. Using its own MiXCR run on the reads, TCRdb lists one record per CDR3 protein. Of roughly 120,000 distinct CDR3 sequences in the sample, over 30% were seen once. Specimen: CD8+ T cells from cultured PBMCs, collected from culture after CMV antigen stimulation. V gene TRBV12-3 or TRBV12-4 combines with J gene TRBJ2-2; maybe TRBD1 (6 bases). This TCR was sampled from a human donor in good health (CMV status not recorded). Some clones in this sample may be carry-over from other donors' samples. The CDR3 protein is CASSSPGHSGELFF. In DNA, the CDR3 is TGTGCCAGCAGTTCCCCGGGACACAGTGGGGAGCTGTTTTTT.